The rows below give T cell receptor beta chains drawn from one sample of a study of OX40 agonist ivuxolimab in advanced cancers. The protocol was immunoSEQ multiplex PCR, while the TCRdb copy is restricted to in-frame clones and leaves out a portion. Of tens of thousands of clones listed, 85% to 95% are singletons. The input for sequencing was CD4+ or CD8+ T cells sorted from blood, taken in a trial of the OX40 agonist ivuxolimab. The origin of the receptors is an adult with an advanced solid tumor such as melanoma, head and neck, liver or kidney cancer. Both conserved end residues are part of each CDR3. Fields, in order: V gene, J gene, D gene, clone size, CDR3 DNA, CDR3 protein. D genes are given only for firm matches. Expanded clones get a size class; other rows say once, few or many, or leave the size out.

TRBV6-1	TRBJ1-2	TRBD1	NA	TGTGCCAGCAGTAGACAGGGGTCGAACTATGGCTACACCTTC	CASSRQGSNYGYTF
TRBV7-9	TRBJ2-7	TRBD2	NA	TGTGCCAGCAGCCCGGGGACTAGCGGGAGAGACGAGCAGTACTTC	CASSPGTSGRDEQYF
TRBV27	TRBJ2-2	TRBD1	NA	TGTGCCAGCAGTCCTTTATTTTATCTTGGGACAGGGGTTTCGGACACCGGGGAGCTGTTTTTT	CASSPLFYLGTGVSDTGELFF
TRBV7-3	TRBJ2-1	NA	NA	TGTGCCAGCAGCTTATCCTCTCTAGGGAACAATGAGCAGTTCTTC	CASSLSSLGNNEQFF
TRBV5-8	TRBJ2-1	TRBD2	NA	TGTGCCAGCAGGGGGGAGGGAGGCAACTCTTACAATGAGCAGTTCTTC	CASRGEGGNSYNEQFF
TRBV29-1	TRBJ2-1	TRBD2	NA	TGCAGCGTTATTTACTCTAGCGGGTCCTACAATGAGCAGTTCTTC	CSVIYSSGSYNEQFF
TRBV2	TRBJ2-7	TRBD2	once	TGTGCCAGCAGAGCAACTAGCGGGAATCCCTACGAGCAGTACTTC	CASRATSGNPYEQYF
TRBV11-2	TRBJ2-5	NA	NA	TGTGCCAGCAGCCCCCCCCCTGGGGTGGAGACCCAGTACTTC	CASSPPPGVETQYF
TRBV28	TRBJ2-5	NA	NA	TGTGCCAGCAGTTTACCTAGCAGGAGGTCCCAGTACTTC	CASSLPSRRSQYF
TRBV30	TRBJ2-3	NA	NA	TGTGCCTGGAGTGTACAAGCGGGCACAGATACGCAGTATTTT	CAWSVQAGTDTQYF
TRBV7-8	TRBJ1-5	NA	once	TGTGCCAGCAGCTTAGGTGGAGGGGTGTTTCAGCCCCAGCATTTT	CASSLGGGVFQPQHF
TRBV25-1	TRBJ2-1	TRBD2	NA	TGTGCCAGCAGTTACGAGCTAGCGGTCTACAATGAGCAGTTCTTC	CASSYELAVYNEQFF
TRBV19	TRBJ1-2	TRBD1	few	TGTGCCAGTAGTATTTGGATTTTACAGGGGGGAAACGGCTACACCTTC	CASSIWILQGGNGYTF
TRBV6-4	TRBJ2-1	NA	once	TGTGCCAGCAGTGACTCGACGGGGGACAATGAGCAGTTCTTC	CASSDSTGDNEQFF
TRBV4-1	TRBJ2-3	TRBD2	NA	TGCGCCAGCAGCCAATCGGGACTAGCGGGAGGCCAAGATACGCAGTATTTT	CASSQSGLAGGQDTQYF
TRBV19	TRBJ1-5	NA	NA	TGTGCCAGTAGTATACCCATCCGGACCCTGGTAGACCAGCCCCAGCATTTT	CASSIPIRTLVDQPQHF
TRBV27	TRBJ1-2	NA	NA	TGTGCCAGCAGTTTATCGGCAGGAGACTCCTATGGCTACACCTTC	CASSLSAGDSYGYTF
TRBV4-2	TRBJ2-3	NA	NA	TGTGCCAGCAGCCAAGATTTGGGTCCGGATACGCAGTATTTT	CASSQDLGPDTQYF
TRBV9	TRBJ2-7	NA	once	TGTGCCAGCAGCGTATCCCCGGACAGCCCCTACGAGCAGTACTTC	CASSVSPDSPYEQYF
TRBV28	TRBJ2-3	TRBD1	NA	TGTGCCAGCAGCCGTTCCTACAGGGGGCGGACAGATACGCAGTATTTT	CASSRSYRGRTDTQYF
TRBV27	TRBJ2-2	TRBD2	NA	TGTGCCAGCAGTCCAGGACTAGCGGGAGTGACCGGGGAGCTGTTTTTT	CASSPGLAGVTGELFF
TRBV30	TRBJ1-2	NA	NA	TGTGCCTGGAGTCATGGGATGAACTATGGCTACACCTTC	CAWSHGMNYGYTF
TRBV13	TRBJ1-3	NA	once	TGTGCCAGCAGCTTAGGAGGACGAAACACCATATATTTT	CASSLGGRNTIYF
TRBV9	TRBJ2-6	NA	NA	TGTGCCAGCAGCGTTCGCGAGGCCTCTGGGGCCAACGTCCTGACTTTC	CASSVREASGANVLTF
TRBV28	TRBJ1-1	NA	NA	TGTGCCAGCAGTCCTTCGTACCGAGAAGCTTTCTTT	CASSPSYREAFF
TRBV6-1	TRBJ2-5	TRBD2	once	TGTGCCAGCAGCAGACTAGCGGAACAAGAGACCCAGTACTTC	CASSRLAEQETQYF
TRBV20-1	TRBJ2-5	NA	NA	TGCAGTGCCCGCGACGGGGAGACCCAGTACTTC	CSARDGETQYF
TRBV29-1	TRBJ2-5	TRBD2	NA	TGCAGCGTCATAAGGGGGGCTCTAGCGGGAGCAGAGACCCAGTACTTC	CSVIRGALAGAETQYF
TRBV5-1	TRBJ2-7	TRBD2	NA	TGCGCCAGCAGCCTCTCCGGGACTAGCCCCGAGCAGTACTTC	CASSLSGTSPEQYF
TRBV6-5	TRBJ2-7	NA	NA	TGTGCCAGCAGGTCCCCGGGGGTCTACGAGCAGTACTTC	CASRSPGVYEQYF
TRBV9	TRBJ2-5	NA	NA	TGTGCCAGCAGCCTCGAGGGGGGTGAGACCCAGTACTTC	CASSLEGGETQYF
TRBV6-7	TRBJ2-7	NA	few	TGTGCCAGCAGTTACTCGACAGGATACGAGCAGTACTTC	CASSYSTGYEQYF
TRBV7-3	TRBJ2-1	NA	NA	TGTGCCAGCAGCTTAGGTCTTGGGAATGAGCAGTTCTTC	CASSLGLGNEQFF
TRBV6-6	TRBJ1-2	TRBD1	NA	TGTGCCAGCAGTTACCGGGACAGGGGGCACTACACCTTC	CASSYRDRGHYTF
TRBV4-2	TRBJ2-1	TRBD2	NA	TGTGCCAGCAGCTCATGGGGGACTAGCGAGGAGCAGTTCTTC	CASSSWGTSEEQFF
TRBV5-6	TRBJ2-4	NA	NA	TGTGCCAGCAGCCGGCCGCTAGAGATGGCCGCCAAAAACATTCAGTACTTC	CASSRPLEMAAKNIQYF
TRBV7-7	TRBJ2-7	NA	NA	TGTGCTAGCAGCTTAAAACAGGGCTACGAGCAGTACTTC	CASSLKQGYEQYF
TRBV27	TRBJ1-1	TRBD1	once	TGTGCCAGCAGCCAGGGGGCGAGCACTGAAGCTTTCTTT	CASSQGASTEAFF
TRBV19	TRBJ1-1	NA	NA	TGTGCCAGTAGTATATGGTCACTGGATTCCTTTATGAACACTGAAGCTTTCTTT	CASSIWSLDSFMNTEAFF
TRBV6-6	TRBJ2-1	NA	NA	TGTGCCAGCAAGGGAGCGAGCTACCACAATGAGCAGTTCTTC	CASKGASYHNEQFF
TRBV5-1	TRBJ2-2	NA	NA	TGCGCCAGCTCTTTGGCAGGGCCCGGCGGGGAGCTGTTTTTT	CASSLAGPGGELFF
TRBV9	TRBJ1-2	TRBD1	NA	TGTGCCAGCAGCGCGGGACAGGGAAACTATGGCTACACCTTC	CASSAGQGNYGYTF
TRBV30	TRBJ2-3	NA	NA	TGTGCCTGGAGCTGGGGAACAAGTTCTAGCACAGATACGCAGTATTTT	CAWSWGTSSSTDTQYF
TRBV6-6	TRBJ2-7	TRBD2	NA	TGTGCCAGCAGTTACGCGCCAGCGGGAGGGGTCTACGAGCAGTACTTC	CASSYAPAGGVYEQYF
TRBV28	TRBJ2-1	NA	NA	TGTGCCAGCAGCCAACAACTCGCCGCGGCCATCGACAATGAGCAGTTCTTC	CASSQQLAAAIDNEQFF
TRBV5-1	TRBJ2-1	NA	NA	TGCGCCAGCAGCTTGTGGCTCCCCAATGAGCAGTTCTTC	CASSLWLPNEQFF
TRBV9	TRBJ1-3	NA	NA	TGTGCCAGCAGCCCCAGTCCCAGCGGAAACACCATATATTTT	CASSPSPSGNTIYF
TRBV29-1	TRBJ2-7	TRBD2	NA	TGCAGCGCCGGAGGACTAGCGGGATCCTACGAGCAGTACTTC	CSAGGLAGSYEQYF
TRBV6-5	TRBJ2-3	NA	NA	TGTGCCAGCAGGATAGGGCCCACGGGCACAGATACGCAGTATTTT	CASRIGPTGTDTQYF
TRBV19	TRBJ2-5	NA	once	TGTGCCAGTAGGGGAATTAAGGGGGGAGAGACCCAGTACTTC	CASRGIKGGETQYF
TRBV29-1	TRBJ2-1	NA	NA	TGCAGCGTTGAAGCACAGGGAGGGTTCTTC	CSVEAQGGFF
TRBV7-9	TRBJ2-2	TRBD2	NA	TGTGCCTCCGGGACTAGCTTAGCGATGAACACCGGGGAGCTGTTTTTT	CASGTSLAMNTGELFF
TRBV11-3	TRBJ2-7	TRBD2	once	TGTGCCAGCACCTTAGCGGGAGGCTCGCTTTACGAGCAGTACTTC	CASTLAGGSLYEQYF